This T cell receptor beta chain derives from a study of graft-versus-host responses after intestinal transplantation. Study background: Each transplant was multivisceral, liver-intestinal, or isolated intestinal. Study results and caveats: There were GvH clones found in recipient marrow, and some of them appeared first in ileum or blood.

Repertoires were generated with immunoSEQ multiplex PCR, while TCRdb's copy carries only in-frame clones and drops some. The repertoire holds fewer than 110,000 clones, with approximately 86% as singletons. CDR1 SGDLS and CDR2 YYNGEE come from the germline V gene. The CDR3 is made up of 17 amino acids. V was pared by 9 bases and J by 1 base, with 25 bases between. Of note for this clone: What it binds is not known.

This specimen consisted of unstimulated CD4+ T cells sorted from spleen or lymph node cells, obtained before transplant. This clonotype originated in a human donor who was the organ donor for an intestinal transplant. The chain uses TRBV9 and TRBJ1-1; possibly TRBD1 for D (5 bases). The CDR3 bases are TGTGCCACCCAATACAGGTACGTGATCGGTAAGAACACTGAAGCTTTCTTT. It encodes CATQYRYVIGKNTEAFF.